This TCR beta chain stems from a study of T cells in Graves' hyperthyroidism and ophthalmopathy. The germline gives CDR1 SEHNR, CDR2 FQNEAQ (reference sequence). The germline V and J ends were trimmed by 6 bases and 0 bases, with 12 bases remaining between them. The CDR3 consists of 14 residues. Approximately 9.3 ml of fresh peripheral blood supplied the PBMCs. Amplification targeted TCR beta CDR3 regions from RNA transcripts. Primed by the HTBI set, a first-round RT-PCR was run on the TCR CDR3. TCRdb redid the calling of the multiplex PCR reads with MiXCR, one entry per CDR3 protein. The sample lists a few hundred thousand distinct CDR3 sequences, 12% to 15% seen once, with approximately 5.3% in the top ten. This clonotype appeared many times.

This clonotype was sampled from a young woman with Graves' hyperthyroidism. This chain links TRBV7-9 with TRBJ2-7; D may be TRBD1 or TRBD2 (5 bases each). Sequenced sample: blood. In nucleotides, the CDR3 is TGTGCCAGCAGGTGGGACCGAAGCTCCTACGAGCAGTACTTC. Amino acids: CASRWDRSSYEQYF.